These 28 T cell receptor beta chains share one sample of origin, sequenced in a study of T cell responses to AZD1222 COVID-19 vaccine. Produced via immunoSEQ multiplex PCR; TCRdb's table is partial and in-frame only. Of about 140,000 clones listed, 75% to 95% are singletons. This specimen consisted of peripheral blood, obtained on day 0 of AZD1222 vaccination. These receptors all come from an adult in good health.

The chain recombines TRBV9 with TRBJ2-5, with a possible D match to TRBD2 (7 bases). The V gene's germline CDR1 is SGDLS and CDR2 YYNGEE. The CDR3 extends over 13 amino acids. V dropped 3 bases and J dropped 5 bases, with 11 bases sitting between them. For the CDR3, the DNA is TGTGCCAGCAGCGCACAGGGAGGGGAGACCCAGTACTTC. Translated, it gives CASSAQGGETQYF. Full variable domain (outside the CDR3, taken from reference TRBV9 and TRBJ2-5): DSGVTQTPKHLITATGQRVTLRCSPRSGDLSVYWYQQSLDQGLQFLIQYYNGEERAKGNILERFSAQQFPDLHSELNLSSLELGDSALYFCASSAQGGETQYFGPGTRLLVL.

V gene TRBV19 combines with J gene TRBJ1-1; D call uncertain. V was pared by 3 bases and J by 0 bases, with 11 bases between. Germline CDR1 and CDR2: LNHDA and SQIVND (reference sequence). There are 15 residues in the CDR3. The CDR3 is CASSIDGDMNTEAFF. The CDR3 DNA sequence: TGTGCCAGTAGTATCGACGGTGATATGAACACTGAAGCTTTCTTT.

The V gene is TRBV6-5, the J gene TRBJ2-5; D unresolved. CDR3 length equals 11 residues. Deletions cut 7 bases from V and 2 bases from J, with 5 bases between. Germline assignment: CDR1 MNHEY and CDR2 SVGAGI. The CDR3 reads CASILQETQYF. The CDR3 DNA is TGTGCCAGCATTCTGCAAGAGACCCAGTACTTC.

The J gene is TRBJ1-5, the V gene TRBV6-1, with D possibly being TRBD1 (5 bases). V was pared by 3 bases and J by 0 bases, with 12 bases between. Germline V gives CDR1 MNHNS, CDR2 SASEGT. This CDR3 comprises 16 residues. The CDR3 is CASSDDRTYSNQPQHF. For the CDR3, the DNA is TGTGCCAGCAGTGATGACAGAACCTATAGCAATCAGCCCCAGCATTTT.

The chain recombines TRBV11-2 with TRBJ2-7; D might be TRBD2 (7 bases). In germline, CDR1 is SGHAT, CDR2 FQNNGV. Trimming took 3 bases from V and 3 from J, leaving 12 bases between them. The CDR3 loop spans 14 amino acids. CDR3 sequence: CASSFRGAIYEQYF. In DNA, the CDR3 is TGTGCCAGCAGCTTCCGGGGGGCTATCTACGAGCAGTACTTC.

The chain links TRBV3-1 (or the pseudogene TRBV3-2) to TRBJ2-1; D could derive from TRBD1 or TRBD2 (6 bases each). The CDR3 contains 16 residues. In germline, CDR1 is LGHDT, CDR2 YNNKEL (reference sequence). V was shortened by 3 bases and J by 2 bases, with 14 bases between the two germline ends. In nucleotides, the CDR3 is TGTGCCAGCAGCCAGGGGGGCGAGTCCCCCTACAATGAGCAGTTCTTC. Protein: CASSQGGESPYNEQFF.

There are a few counts of this clone. The V and J genes are TRBV7-2 and TRBJ2-7; the D is unclear. Trimming left V 0 bases short and J 6 bases short, with 6 bases between. The germline gives CDR1 SGHTA, CDR2 FQGNSA. The CDR3 loop spans 12 amino acids. The CDR3 protein is CASSLAVGEQYF. CDR3 coding DNA: TGTGCCAGCAGCTTAGCCGTAGGCGAGCAGTACTTC.

This clone appeared once. V gene TRBV10-3 combines with J gene TRBJ2-1, with 9 positions matching TRBD2. V trimming: 10 bases; J trimming: 8 bases; junction bases outside the gene matches: 6. Germline assignment: CDR1 ENHRY and CDR2 SYGVKD. The CDR3 has 12 amino acids. The CDR3 DNA reads as TGTGCCACGGAGAGCGGGGGGTATGAGCAGTTCTTC. Residues: CATESGGYEQFF.

The chain joins TRBV30 to TRBJ2-7, with D possibly being TRBD1 or TRBD2 (6 bases each). CDR1 is GTSNPN, CDR2 SVGIG, per germline (reference sequence). Trimming removed 1 base from V and 7 bases from J, with 14 bases in between. The CDR3 runs 13 residues. CDR3 region: CAWSADGGGEQYF. The CDR3 DNA reads TGTGCCTGGAGTGCTGACGGAGGGGGGGAGCAGTACTTC. Complete variable domain (other parts from reference TRBV30 and TRBJ2-7): SQTIHQWPATLVQPVGSPLSLECTVEGTSNPNLYWYRQAAGRGLQLLFYSVGIGQISSEVPQNLSASRPQDRQFILSSKKLLLSDSGFYLCAWSADGGGEQYFGPGTRLTVT.

This rearrangement joins TRBV6-5 to TRBJ2-2; 8 nucleotides align to TRBD1. V gave up 8 bases and J gave up 6 bases; unmatched junction bases: 8. The germline V gene has CDR1 MNHEY and CDR2 SVGAGI. The CDR3 is made up of 14 amino acids. CDR3 in DNA: TGTGCCAGCGTCTGGACAGGGACGGCCGGGGAGCTGTTTTTT. Encoded protein: CASVWTGTAGELFF.

The gene calls are TRBV19 and TRBJ2-3, with 10 bases aligning to TRBD2. The CDR3 spans 20 residues. Germline CDR1 is LNHDA and CDR2 is SQIVND (reference sequence). V trimming: 6 bases; J trimming: 0 bases; junction bases outside the gene matches: 18. The CDR3 spells CASSPIAGLAGVTSTDTQYF. CDR3 sequence (DNA): TGTGCCAGTAGCCCAATAGCCGGGCTAGCGGGAGTCACTAGCACAGATACGCAGTATTTT.

V is TRBV27 and J is TRBJ1-2, with 8 bases aligning to TRBD1. Germline trimming cut 6 bases from V and 7 bases from J; bases unmatched to any gene: 7. The length of the CDR3 is 13 residues. The V gene's germline CDR1 is MNHEY and CDR2 SMNVEV (reference sequence). The CDR3 loop is CASSSGGAGGYTF. The CDR3 DNA reads as TGTGCCAGCAGCTCAGGGGGCGCGGGTGGCTACACCTTC.

The chain joins TRBV7-6 to TRBJ1-1; the D is unclear. The CDR3 is made up of 16 amino acids. Germline V gene sequence: CDR1 SGHVS, CDR2 FNYEAQ. The V gene lost 1 base and the J gene lost 4 bases, with 16 bases spanning the gap. CDR3 sequence (DNA): TGTGCCAGCAGCTTAGGAAGTCGTTCGGGAGGCACTGAAGCTTTCTTT. Translating it yields CASSLGSRSGGTEAFF.

V is TRBV5-4 and J is TRBJ2-7; TRBD2 matches at 7 bases. CDR1 and CDR2 (germline): SGHNT, YYREEE (reference sequence). J lost 4 bases, V lost 4 bases, and 5 bases had no gene match. The CDR3 has 13 amino acids. The CDR3 bases are TGTGCCAGCAGCCGTGCGGGAGCTTACGAGCAGTACTTC. Translating gives CASSRAGAYEQYF.

The chain links TRBV5-5 to TRBJ2-7; perhaps TRBD2 as D (5 bases). Germline CDR1 is SGHKS and CDR2 is YYEKEE (reference sequence). Trimming removed 4 bases from V and 5 bases from J, with 28 bases in between. The CDR3 totals 18 residues. The CDR3 DNA reads TGTGCCAGCAGCCGTCTGGTTGTTGCGGGCGCGGACGGGGACGAGCAGTACTTC. This codes for CASSRLVVAGADGDEQYF.

This clone has a single count. The chain carries TRBV7-2 and TRBJ1-1; 8 positions match TRBD1. The trim removed 6 bases at V and 7 bases at J, leaving 4 bases unmatched. Germline values: CDR1 SGHTA, CDR2 FQGNSA. This CDR3 comprises 12 residues. CDR3 in amino acids: CASRAGQGEAFF. DNA for the CDR3: TGTGCCAGCAGGGCAGGACAGGGTGAAGCTTTCTTT.

The J gene is TRBJ2-1, the V gene TRBV11-3; possibly TRBD2 for D (6 bases). CDR3 length: 17 residues. V was pared by 0 bases and J by 3 bases, with 15 bases between. The germline CDR1 and CDR2 sequences are SGHNT and YENEEA. The CDR3 sequence is CASSLEGGWGGYNEQFF. DNA of the CDR3: TGTGCCAGCAGCTTAGAGGGGGGTTGGGGCGGCTACAATGAGCAGTTCTTC.

The chain joins TRBV6-4 to TRBJ1-1; D may be TRBD1 (6 bases). Germline CDR1 and CDR2: MRHNA and SNTAGT. V lost 7 bases, J lost 4 bases, and 16 bases lay in between. The length of the CDR3 is 14 residues. DNA of the CDR3: TGTGCCAGCACCACAGAACAGGGATCCACTGAAGCTTTCTTT. Amino acid sequence: CASTTEQGSTEAFF.

The chain employs TRBV10-3 and TRBJ1-1, with D perhaps matching TRBD1 (6 bases). This CDR3 is 13 amino acids long. CDR1 is ENHRY, CDR2 SYGVKD, per germline. V was cut by 6 bases and J by 5 bases, with 13 bases left in between. The CDR3 region has the DNA TGTGCCATCAGCGTTAAGGGGGAAACTGAAGCTTTCTTT. Protein sequence: CAISVKGETEAFF.

The V and J genes are TRBV7-2 and TRBJ2-1; tentative D call: TRBD2 (5 bases). The V and J ends lost 7 bases and 0 bases respectively, with 13 bases between them. The CDR3 extends over 15 amino acids. Germline assignment: CDR1 SGHTA and CDR2 FQGNSA. The CDR3 is CASNPGLSSYNEQFF. The CDR3 DNA is TGTGCCAGCAACCCGGGATTGAGCTCCTACAATGAGCAGTTCTTC.

The rearrangement uses TRBV19 and TRBJ2-3; D uncertain. The CDR3 spans 13 residues. Trimming took off 6 bases at V and 5 bases at J, with 12 bases between the two ends. From germline, CDR1 is LNHDA and CDR2 SQIVND (reference sequence). The CDR3 loop is CASSRSGKDTQYF. As DNA, the CDR3 is TGTGCCAGTAGCCGAAGTGGGAAAGATACGCAGTATTTT.

This chain joins TRBV5-5 and TRBJ1-2; 7 nucleotides agree with TRBD1. CDR3 size: 17 residues. V was clipped by 0 bases and J by 4 bases; unmatched bases: 12. Germline CDR1 is SGHKS and CDR2 is YYEKEE (reference sequence). CDR3 loop: CASSLASGGGRGYGYTF. The CDR3 DNA is TGTGCCAGCAGCTTGGCGTCAGGGGGTGGCCGTGGCTATGGCTACACCTTC.

The rearrangement joins TRBV15 to TRBJ1-5; D is unresolved. Trimming cost V 1 base and J 7 bases, with 11 bases left between them. Germline V lookup: CDR1 LNHNV, CDR2 YYDKDF (reference sequence). The CDR3 extends over 14 amino acids. DNA for the CDR3: TGTGCCACCAGCAGAGGGAGGGTCTCACAGCCCCAGCATTTT. Its protein is CATSRGRVSQPQHF.

This chain links TRBV7-2 with TRBJ1-3; D uncertain. Germline V gene sequence: CDR1 SGHTA, CDR2 FQGNSA. CDR3 length: 14 residues. Trimming cost V 2 bases and J 3 bases, with 8 bases left between them. CDR3 in DNA: TGTGCCAGCAGCTTATTAGACATTGGAAACACCATATATTTT. Translation gives CASSLLDIGNTIYF. Drawing the rest from reference TRBV7-2 and TRBJ1-3, the complete variable domain is GAGVSQSPSNKVTEKGKDVELRCDPISGHTALYWYRQSLGQGLEFLIYFQGNSAPDKSGLPSDRFSAERTGGSVSTLTIQRTQQEDSAVYLCASSLLDIGNTIYFGEGSWLTVV.

This chain uses TRBV11-2 with TRBJ2-1, with D unresolved. The CDR3 has 14 residues. Germline V gene data show CDR1 as SGHAT and CDR2 as FQNNGV. V lost 3 bases and J lost 10, with 16 bases in between. Written as DNA, the CDR3 is TGTGCCAGCAGCTTGGGTTTAGTCCTGGGCGAGCAGTTCTTC. Translating gives CASSLGLVLGEQFF.

J is TRBJ2-1 and V is TRBV29-1, with D unclear. The germline V gene has CDR1 SQVTM and CDR2 ANQGSEA. V lost 8 bases and J lost 5, with 7 bases in between. This CDR3 contains 10 residues. The CDR3 DNA reads as TGCAGCCCGCATCACAATGAGCAGTTCTTC. It encodes CSPHHNEQFF.

This chain connects TRBV5-1 to TRBJ2-5; 13 bases are a match to TRBD2. V lost 3 bases and J lost 6; bases outside the gene matches: 2. Germline loops: CDR1 SGHRS, CDR2 YFSETQ. The CDR3 is 14 amino acids. For the CDR3, the DNA is TGCGCCAGCAGCTGGGGACTAGCGGGGAAGACCCAGTACTTC. Its translation: CASSWGLAGKTQYF.

The chain uses TRBV6-1 and TRBJ1-2; D is uncertain. Per germline, CDR1 MNHNS and CDR2 SASEGT. This CDR3 is 14 amino acids long. Trimming left V 3 bases short and J 4 bases short, with 12 bases between. CDR3 region: CASSDGWDIYGYTF. The CDR3 DNA is TGTGCCAGCAGTGACGGTTGGGATATCTATGGCTACACCTTC.